Listed here are 30 T cell receptor beta chains from one sample, sequenced in a study of cytomegalovirus exposure and HLA in healthy donors. The study ran its PCR with 60 Vbeta and 13 Jbeta primers. TCRdb's copy holds only in-frame clones and misses some; the assay was immunoSEQ multiplex PCR. The sample includes about 90,000 clones, more than 65% of them seen just once. Sequenced input: PBMCs. The source of these receptors is a man aged 25-45 years in good health and CMV-seronegative.

The V call is TRBV7-3, the J call TRBJ2-1; 11 bases fit TRBD1. This CDR3 has 15 residues. Losses at the gene ends were 5 bases for V and 9 bases for J; bases not matched to a gene: 9. Germline V gene sequence: CDR1 SGHTA, CDR2 FQGTGA. CDR3: CASSPWTGGRGEQFF. DNA for the CDR3: TGTGCCAGCAGCCCTTGGACAGGGGGCCGTGGTGAGCAGTTCTTC.

This sequence joins TRBV2 and TRBJ1-1; D remains ambiguous. Trimming pared 6 bases from V and 0 bases from J, leaving 14 bases between. The CDR3 runs 15 residues. Germline CDR1 reads SNHLY; CDR2 reads FYNNEI. CDR3 DNA: TGTGCCAGCAGGAGGGAGTCGTCGGTGAACACTGAAGCTTTCTTT. This sequence encodes CASRRESSVNTEAFF.

This clone has only a few counts. A read error may produce the germline difference seen at one junction end. The chain couples TRBV20-1 to TRBJ2-3; D gene ambiguous. Germline V lookup: CDR1 DFQATT, CDR2 SNEGSKA (reference sequence). The CDR3 runs to 11 residues. The CDR3 DNA follows: TGCAGTGCTTACAGCAAAGATACGCAGTATTTT. Residues: CSAYSKDTQYF.

This clone appeared a single time. DNA for the CDR3: TGTGCCAGCAGCTTAGCTCTCGGGCCGGGGGACGAGCAGTACTTC. It codes for CASSLALGPGDEQYF. V gene TRBV7-2 combines with J gene TRBJ2-7, with TRBD2 as a possible D gene (6 bases). This CDR3 is 15 amino acids long. The V gene's germline CDR1 is SGHTA and CDR2 FQGNSA. Trimming pared 0 bases from V and 5 bases from J, leaving 14 bases between.

This chain uses TRBV10-3 with TRBJ2-2; D remains unclear. From germline, CDR1 is ENHRY and CDR2 SYGVKD. V was trimmed by 7 bases and J by 0 bases, leaving 6 bases between them. The CDR3 extends over 13 amino acids. CDR3: CAITVSNTGELFF. The CDR3 nucleotides are TGTGCCATCACCGTCTCGAACACCGGGGAGCTGTTTTTT.

This clone was seen only a few times. The chain has TRBV9 and TRBJ1-2, with a tentative D call TRBD1 (5 bases). V was trimmed by 0 bases and J by 6 bases, leaving 15 bases between them. Germline CDR1 is SGDLS and CDR2 is YYNGEE. CDR3 length equals 15 residues. The CDR3 spells CASSVEGWGENGYTF. CDR3 sequence (DNA): TGTGCCAGCAGCGTAGAGGGTTGGGGGGAGAATGGCTACACCTTC.

The rearrangement links TRBV5-6 to TRBJ1-5; TRBD1 matches at 10 bases. The J segment lost 6 bases and the V segment lost 4 bases, leaving 1 base of the junction unmatched. The CDR3 contains 13 residues. Germline CDR1 SGHDT, CDR2 YYEEEE. CDR3 region: CASSGTGAQPQHF. CDR3 nucleotides: TGTGCCAGCAGCGGGACAGGGGCTCAGCCCCAGCATTTT.

The genes are TRBV7-2 and TRBJ2-2; 13 bases map to TRBD2. This CDR3 spans 17 amino acids. V shed 0 bases, J shed 5 bases, and the junction held 3 bases outside the gene matches. Looked up from germline, CDR1 is SGHTA and CDR2 is FQGNSA. In DNA form, the CDR3 reads TGTGCCAGCAGCTTAGCGGGGACTAGCGGGGAGACCGGGGAGCTGTTTTTT. It yields the protein CASSLAGTSGETGELFF. The full variable domain, in which reference TRBV7-2 and TRBJ2-2 provide the parts outside the CDR3, is GAGVSQSPSNKVTEKGKDVELRCDPISGHTALYWYRQSLGQGLEFLIYFQGNSAPDKSGLPSDRFSAERTGGSVSTLTIQRTQQEDSAVYLCASSLAGTSGETGELFFGEGSRLTVL.

V gene TRBV25-1 combines with J gene TRBJ1-2, with 11 bases lining up with TRBD1. The V gene's germline CDR1 is MGHDK and CDR2 SYGVNS. Trimming cost V 5 bases and J 8 bases; bases outside gene matches: 4. There are 13 residues in the CDR3. CDR3 protein: CASSKGQGGGYTF. CDR3 coding DNA: TGTGCCAGCAGTAAGGGACAGGGGGGAGGCTACACCTTC.

The chain links TRBV5-6 to TRBJ2-1, with 7 bases matching TRBD1. Trimming took 5 bases from V and 0 from J; bases not matched to a gene: 8. Germline V gives CDR1 SGHDT, CDR2 YYEEEE. There are 16 residues in the CDR3. CDR3 amino acids: CASSYRTGPSYNEQFF. CDR3 coding DNA: TGTGCCAGCAGTTATCGGACAGGTCCCTCCTACAATGAGCAGTTCTTC.

The chain combines TRBV5-8 with TRBJ1-1, with D perhaps TRBD1 (5 bases). V was trimmed by 4 bases and J by 4 bases, leaving 11 bases between them. Germline V gene data show CDR1 as SGHTS and CDR2 as YDEGEE. This CDR3 spans 13 amino acids. The CDR3 is CASSPLRGTEAFF. The CDR3 DNA is TGTGCCAGCAGCCCGCTTAGGGGCACTGAAGCTTTCTTT.

The rearrangement links TRBV10-2 to TRBJ1-6; no reliable D call. The CDR3 consists of 20 residues. CDR1 and CDR2 (germline): WSHSY, SAAADI. Trimming shortened V by 2 bases and J by 8 bases, and 28 bases separated the two germline ends. CDR3 amino acids: CASSETLKFMDSLDDSPLHF. The CDR3 DNA reads TGCGCCAGCAGTGAGACCCTAAAATTTATGGACTCCCTCGATGATTCACCCCTCCACTTT.

The chain is built from TRBV2 and TRBJ1-2; D uncertain. The CDR3 sequence is 14 residues long. Germline V gene data show CDR1 as SNHLY and CDR2 as FYNNEI. Deletions cut 3 bases from V and 3 bases from J, with 11 bases between. For the CDR3, the DNA is TGTGCCAGCAGTGAGGCAGGATGGGACTATGGCTACACCTTC. It codes for CASSEAGWDYGYTF. The full variable domain, its missing parts supplied by reference TRBV2 and TRBJ1-2, is EPEVTQTPSHQVTQMGQEVILRCVPISNHLYFYWYRQILGQKVEFLVSFYNNEISEKSEIFDDQFSVERPDGSNFTLKIRSTKLEDSAMYFCASSEAGWDYGYTFGSGTRLTVV.

This clone turned up a few times. This chain uses TRBV7-6 with TRBJ2-1; D is undetermined. CDR3 length equals 15 residues. V lost 1 base to trimming and J lost 5 bases, with 12 bases between them. Germline CDR1 is SGHVS and CDR2 is FNYEAQ. DNA for the CDR3: TGTGCCAGCAGCTTAGGGCAGACTCAGAACAATGAGCAGTTCTTC. The encoded protein is CASSLGQTQNNEQFF.

This clone was counted a few times. The CDR3 DNA reads as TGTGCCAGCAGCCGCGGGGGGGAGACCCAGTACTTC. Its protein is CASSRGGETQYF. The rearrangement uses TRBV4-2 and TRBJ2-5; 8 nucleotides match TRBD2. CDR1 is LGHNA and CDR2 is YNFKEQ in the germline V gene. V dropped 4 bases and J dropped 5; count of bases not matched to a gene: 0. The CDR3 extends over 12 amino acids.

The chain has TRBV28 and TRBJ2-7; 12 bases line up with TRBD2. The CDR3 length is 14 residues. Germline CDR1 and CDR2: MDHEN and SYDVKM. J was trimmed by 2 bases and V by 7 bases; bases with no gene match: 3. This chain's CDR3 is CASIPSGGAYEQYF. CDR3 bases: TGTGCCAGCATACCTAGCGGGGGGGCCTACGAGCAGTACTTC. Full variable domain (remainder filled in from reference TRBV28 and TRBJ2-7): DVKVTQSSRYLVKRTGEKVFLECVQDMDHENMFWYRQDPGLGLRLIYFSYDVKMKEKGDIPEGYSVSREKKERFSLILESASTNQTSMYLCASIPSGGAYEQYFGPGTRLTVT.

The chain combines TRBV4-2 with TRBJ2-7; 8 nucleotides align to TRBD1. The CDR3 runs to 14 residues. Trimming at V came to 2 bases and at J to 6 bases, leaving 6 bases not matched to a gene. In germline, CDR1 is LGHNA, CDR2 YNFKEQ. The CDR3: CASSQPGQGGEQYF. As DNA, the CDR3 is TGTGCCAGCAGCCAACCCGGACAGGGCGGCGAGCAGTACTTC.

The chain joins TRBV10-1 to TRBJ2-3; D is unclear. With 8 bases removed from V and 0 bases from J, the gap between germline ends came to 9 bases. The CDR3 sequence is 13 residues long. Looked up from germline, CDR1 is WNHNN and CDR2 is SYGVQD (reference sequence). The CDR3 sequence is CASSFSSTDTQYF. In DNA form, the CDR3 reads TGCGCCAGCTCTTTTTCTAGCACAGATACGCAGTATTTT.

The V and J genes are TRBV5-1 and TRBJ1-5; D not certain. The CDR3 contains 15 residues. V was pared by 0 bases and J by 0 bases, with 7 bases between. CDR1 is SGHRS and CDR2 is YFSETQ in the germline V gene. The CDR3 DNA reads as TGCGCCAGCAGCTTGGTCGGGGATAGCAATCAGCCCCAGCATTTT. It specifies CASSLVGDSNQPQHF.

This chain joins TRBV14 and TRBJ2-7, with D possibly being TRBD1 (6 bases). The CDR3 contains 11 residues. The V gene lost 6 bases and the J gene lost 12 bases, with 15 bases spanning the gap. The germline gives CDR1 SGHDN, CDR2 FVKESK. The CDR3 sequence: CASSATGQLYF. The CDR3 coding sequence is TGTGCCAGCAGTGCGACAGGACAATTGTACTTC.

The chain is built from TRBV7-9 and TRBJ2-5; 12 bases match TRBD1. The CDR3 has 19 amino acids. CDR1 and CDR2 from the germline V gene are SEHNR and FQNEAQ (reference sequence). J lost 5 bases, V lost 1 base, and 14 bases had no gene match. The CDR3: CASSLGHGTGGEYRETQYF. The CDR3 DNA is TGTGCCAGCAGCTTAGGTCATGGGACAGGGGGCGAATATCGGGAGACCCAGTACTTC.

The chain carries TRBV4-2 and TRBJ1-1; D gene uncertain. Germline-derived CDR1 and CDR2 are LGHNA and YNFKEQ. The CDR3 totals 16 residues. V was pared by 2 bases and J by 1 base, with 14 bases between. The CDR3 nucleotides are TGTGCCAGCAGCCAATACCCTGGAGGTGCGAACACTGAAGCTTTCTTT. Encoded protein: CASSQYPGGANTEAFF.

This clone has a handful of counts. The V call is TRBV5-1, the J call TRBJ1-4; D is possibly TRBD1 (5 bases). V was pared by 3 bases and J by 3 bases, with 15 bases between. Germline V lookup: CDR1 SGHRS, CDR2 YFSETQ. The CDR3 covers 16 residues. The chain's CDR3 is CASSSGRGYSNEKLFF. DNA of the CDR3: TGCGCCAGCAGCTCGGGTAGGGGTTACTCTAATGAAAAACTGTTTTTT.

V usage is TRBV19 and J usage is TRBJ2-1; a possible D gene is TRBD2 (5 bases). Germline CDR1 is LNHDA and CDR2 is SQIVND (reference sequence). V was cut by 5 bases and J by 6 bases, with 17 bases left in between. This CDR3 spans 15 amino acids. As DNA, the CDR3 is TGTGCCAGTAGTCCAACTACAGTCCGGGGCAATGAGCAGTTCTTC. Its translation: CASSPTTVRGNEQFF.

This sequence joins TRBV5-1 and TRBJ1-2, with D possibly matching TRBD1 (6 bases). CDR1 is SGHRS, CDR2 YFSETQ, per germline. The CDR3 covers 15 residues. V lost 3 bases and J lost 5, with 17 bases in between. CDR3 in DNA: TGCGCCAGCAGCTGGGACCCAGGGGATGGGTATGGCTACACCTTC. Protein product: CASSWDPGDGYGYTF. The full variable domain, rest sourced from reference TRBV5-1 and TRBJ1-2, is KAGVTQTPRYLIKTRGQQVTLSCSPISGHRSVSWYQQTPGQGLQFLFEYFSETQRNKGNFPGRFSGRQFSNSRSEMNVSTLELGDSALYLCASSWDPGDGYGYTFGSGTRLTVV.

J is TRBJ1-1 and V is TRBV9, with unresolved D. In germline, CDR1 is SGDLS, CDR2 YYNGEE. V gave up 0 bases and J gave up 5 bases, with 8 bases separating them. The CDR3 has 13 residues. The CDR3 DNA reads TGTGCCAGCAGCGTAGAGTCGAGGACTGAAGCTTTCTTT. Translation: CASSVESRTEAFF.

This clone was recorded only once. The rearrangement joins TRBV5-6 to TRBJ2-1, with TRBD1 matching over 10 bases. This CDR3 has 16 amino acids. In germline, CDR1 is SGHDT, CDR2 YYEEEE. J gave up 0 bases and V 0 bases, and 0 bases lay outside the gene matches. Here the CDR3 reads CASSLGTGGSYNEQFF. CDR3 nucleotide sequence: TGTGCCAGCAGCTTGGGGACAGGGGGCTCCTACAATGAGCAGTTCTTC.

Regarding this clone: The germline gene is not matched at one end of the junction; a read error may be the cause. This chain links TRBV4-2 with TRBJ2-5, with 8 bases identical to TRBD2. Germline lookup yields CDR1 LGHNA and CDR2 YNFKEQ. This CDR3 contains 14 residues. CDR3 sequence: CASSQDSGAETQYF. CDR3 nucleotides: TGTGCCAGCAGTCAAGATAGCGGGGCGGAGACCCAGTACTTC.

V is TRBV7-3 and J is TRBJ1-2, with 7 bases matching TRBD1. The CDR3 is made up of 15 amino acids. V lost 1 base to trimming and J lost 3 bases; unmatched junction nucleotides: 5. Germline assignment: CDR1 SGHTA and CDR2 FQGTGA. The CDR3 sequence is CASSLRKGADYGYTF. The CDR3 region has the DNA TGTGCCAGCAGCTTAAGGAAGGGGGCGGACTATGGCTACACCTTC.

For the CDR3, the DNA is TGTGCCAGTAGTACCGCAGTAACCCAGCATTTT. It encodes CASSTAVTQHF. V gene TRBV19 combines with J gene TRBJ1-5; D is unresolved. The CDR3 has 11 amino acids. V was pared by 4 bases and J by 11 bases, with 9 bases between. CDR1 LNHDA and CDR2 SQIVND come from the germline V gene (reference sequence).